A selection of T cell receptor beta chains follows, all from one sample in a study of T cells after yellow fever vaccination. TCRdb ran MiXCR on the 5' RACE reads and lists one entry per CDR3 protein. This sample has 250,000 to 400,000 distinct CDR3 sequences; approximately 4.5% occur once, and the top ten carry approximately 19%. Sequencing was performed on PBMCs, taken 15 days after the yellow fever booster vaccination. The receptors here all came from a man aged 18 to 30 who received the YFV17D yellow fever vaccine. Both conserved end residues are part of each CDR3. Each record gives: clone size, D gene, V gene, J gene, CDR3 protein, CDR3 DNA. The D gene is left open where the match is weak. For some rows the clone size is stated as once, few or many, or as a class when expanded; others skip it.

few	TRBD1	TRBV30	TRBJ2-7	CAWAGTGTYEQYF	TGTGCCTGGGCTGGGACAGGGACCTACGAGCAGTACTTC
many	TRBD2	TRBV4-3	TRBJ2-1	CASSQVRSLAGNNEQFF	TGCGCCAGCAGCCAAGTAAGGAGTCTAGCGGGGAACAATGAGCAGTTCTTC
-	TRBD1	TRBV12-3/TRBV12-4	TRBJ2-1	CASRPQGYDEQFF	TGTGCCAGCAGGCCACAGGGGTACGATGAGCAGTTCTTC
many	-	TRBV12-3/TRBV12-4	TRBJ1-6	CASSRGVSGSYNSPLHF	TGTGCCAGCAGTCGAGGGGTATCAGGGTCCTATAATTCACCCCTCCACTTT
many	-	TRBV20-1	TRBJ2-5	CSVHRSDRQETQYF	TGCAGCGTACACAGGTCAGACAGACAAGAGACCCAGTACTTC
many	-	TRBV5-1	TRBJ2-2	CASSLEVGLTGELFF	TGCGCCAGCAGCTTGGAGGTGGGCCTCACCGGGGAGCTGTTTTTT
-	-	TRBV3-1	TRBJ2-1	CASSLNPGGATYNEQFF	TGTGCCAGCAGCCTCAATCCAGGGGGGGCAACCTACAATGAGCAGTTCTTC
-	-	TRBV4-3	TRBJ2-3	CASSQFRQSTDTQYF	TGCGCCAGCAGCCAATTTCGACAGAGCACAGATACGCAGTATTTT
many	-	TRBV20-1	TRBJ1-4	CSARGGQEKLFF	TGCAGTGCTAGGGGGGGGCAGGAAAAACTGTTTTTT
many	-	TRBV7-8	TRBJ1-4	CASSRTGRDNEKLFF	TGTGCCAGCAGCCGAACAGGGCGGGACAATGAAAAACTGTTTTTT
-	TRBD1	TRBV5-1	TRBJ1-1	CACYPGQDRTEAFF	TGCGCCTGCTATCCGGGACAGGATCGCACTGAAGCTTTCTTT
few	-	TRBV18	TRBJ2-3	CASSPDSSPDTQYF	TGTGCCAGCTCACCCGACTCCTCCCCAGATACGCAGTATTTT
few	TRBD1	TRBV20-1	TRBJ1-6	CSARVGTGLNSPLHF	TGCAGTGCTAGAGTCGGGACAGGGTTGAATTCACCCCTCCACTTT
-	TRBD1	TRBV7-8	TRBJ1-4	CASSLAGTENEKLFF	TGTGCCAGCAGCTTAGCCGGGACAGAGAATGAAAAACTGTTTTTT
-	-	TRBV6-5	TRBJ1-2	CASSRAWGLYGYTF	TGTGCCAGCAGTAGGGCGTGGGGGCTCTATGGCTACACCTTC
few	TRBD2	TRBV4-2	TRBJ2-2	CASSQEASGGATGELFF	TGTGCCAGCAGCCAAGAGGCAAGCGGGGGGGCCACCGGGGAGCTGTTTTTT
-	-	TRBV6-5	TRBJ1-2	CASRQRTSNYGYTF	TGTGCCAGCAGACAAAGGACCTCTAACTATGGCTACACCTTC
-	TRBD2	TRBV6-2/TRBV6-3	TRBJ2-5	CASSYQREAMDF	TGTGCCAGCAGTTACCAGCGGGAGGCCATGGACTTC
many	-	TRBV29-1	TRBJ2-5	CSVCRSSGPGETQYF	TGCAGCGTGTGCCGGTCGTCTGGACCGGGAGAGACCCAGTACTTC
many	TRBD2	TRBV6-2/TRBV6-3	TRBJ2-2	CASKQRGNGELFF	TGTGCCAGCAAACAGCGGGGGAACGGGGAGCTGTTTTTT
many	TRBD2	TRBV12-3/TRBV12-4	TRBJ2-7	CASSPSSGGAGEQYF	TGTGCCAGCAGTCCGTCTAGCGGGGGGGCCGGCGAGCAGTACTTC
-	-	TRBV10-3	TRBJ2-7	CAISARESYEQYF	TGTGCCATCAGTGCACGGGAGTCCTACGAGCAGTACTTC
few	-	TRBV12-3/TRBV12-4	TRBJ2-5	CASRSGGRAQYF	TGTGCCAGCAGATCCGGGGGCCGGGCCCAGTACTTC
-	-	TRBV9	TRBJ2-1	CASSLYGDEQFF	TGTGCCAGCAGCCTTTACGGGGATGAGCAGTTCTTC
many	TRBD2	TRBV20-1	TRBJ2-1	CSAWRAGLAHNEQFF	TGCAGCGCCTGGAGGGCGGGACTAGCGCACAATGAGCAGTTCTTC
-	-	TRBV20-1	TRBJ1-5	CSAWDPRGNQPQHF	TGCAGTGCGTGGGACCCTCGGGGCAATCAGCCCCAGCATTTT
many	-	TRBV12-3/TRBV12-4	TRBJ2-3	CASSPRTSTDTQYF	TGTGCCAGCAGCCCCCGGACTTCGACAGATACGCAGTATTTT
many	TRBD2	TRBV6-2/TRBV6-3	TRBJ2-3	CASSRPPGGGADTQYF	TGTGCCAGCAGTCGACCCCCGGGCGGGGGGGCAGATACGCAGTATTTT
many	TRBD1	TRBV5-1	TRBJ1-1	CASSFRTGGTEAFF	TGCGCCAGCAGCTTCAGGACAGGAGGCACTGAAGCTTTCTTT
many	-	TRBV11-2	TRBJ2-3	CASSSDTSTDTQYF	TGTGCCAGCAGCTCCGATACTAGCACAGATACGCAGTATTTT
many	-	TRBV27	TRBJ2-5	CASSFGGQTQYF	TGTGCCAGCAGTTTCGGGGGACAGACCCAGTACTTC
-	-	TRBV7-9	TRBJ1-5	CASSLELEEPQHF	TGTGCCAGCAGCTTAGAGCTCGAGGAGCCCCAGCATTTT
many	-	TRBV7-2	TRBJ1-6	CASSSYNSPLHF	TGTGCCAGCAGCTCCTATAATTCACCCCTCCACTTT
-	-	TRBV6-1	TRBJ1-2	CASKINYGYTF	TGTGCCAGCAAGATCAACTATGGCTACACCTTC
many	TRBD2	TRBV7-3	TRBJ2-1	CASSPRLAGGDEQFF	TGCGCCAGCAGCCCCCGACTAGCGGGGGGTGATGAGCAGTTCTTC
few	TRBD2	TRBV4-2	TRBJ2-2	CASSQDLGLAYTGELFF	TGTGCCAGCAGCCAAGATCTTGGACTAGCGTACACCGGGGAGCTGTTTTTT
many	-	TRBV7-2	TRBJ1-3	CASGRGVSGNTIYF	TGTGCCAGCGGGCGGGGGGTCTCTGGAAACACCATATATTTT
-	-	TRBV9	TRBJ2-1	CASSPRWGTEQFF	TGTGCCAGCAGCCCAAGATGGGGTACTGAGCAGTTCTTC
-	TRBD1	TRBV5-1	TRBJ2-3	CASSFGRDRVRSDTQYF	TGCGCCAGCAGCTTCGGAAGGGACAGGGTACGGTCAGATACGCAGTATTTT
many	-	TRBV6-5	TRBJ1-1	CASSRRSRGNTEAFF	TGTGCCAGCAGTAGAAGGAGTCGGGGGAACACTGAAGCTTTCTTT
-	TRBD2	TRBV10-2	TRBJ2-5	CASSESLISGTSGELQETQYF	TGCGCCAGCAGTGAGTCCTTGATCTCCGGGACTAGCGGGGAGTTACAAGAGACCCAGTACTTC
many	-	TRBV24-1	TRBJ1-2	CASPAACRVYGYTF	TGTGCCAGCCCGGCCGCTTGCAGGGTATATGGCTACACCTTC
many	-	TRBV5-1	TRBJ1-5	CASRVAGANQPQHF	TGCGCCAGCAGAGTGGCGGGGGCCAATCAGCCCCAGCATTTT
many	TRBD2	TRBV5-1	TRBJ2-7	CASSFGLAGDEQYF	TGCGCCAGCAGCTTTGGACTAGCGGGGGACGAGCAGTACTTC
-	-	TRBV4-3	TRBJ1-1	CASSQEYHSMNTEAFF	TGCGCCAGCAGCCAAGAATATCACAGTATGAACACTGAAGCTTTCTTT
few	-	TRBV25-1	TRBJ1-2	CASSGTGRGYTF	TGTGCCAGCAGCGGGACCGGGAGGGGCTACACCTTC
many	-	TRBV24-1	TRBJ2-5	CATSGQSSARETQYF	TGTGCCACCAGTGGACAGTCCTCAGCAAGGGAGACCCAGTACTTC
few	-	TRBV20-1	TRBJ2-1	CSAPEGPYNEQFF	TGCAGTGCTCCCGAGGGCCCATACAATGAGCAGTTCTTC
few	-	TRBV12-3/TRBV12-4	TRBJ1-1	CASSLDRRVNTEAFF	TGTGCCAGCAGTTTAGACAGAAGAGTGAACACTGAAGCTTTCTTT
many	TRBD1	TRBV10-3	TRBJ2-1	CAISRDRVNYNEQFF	TGTGCCATCAGTCGGGACAGGGTGAACTACAATGAGCAGTTCTTC
-	TRBD1	TRBV20-1	TRBJ1-1	CSASTGGIPEAFF	TGCAGTGCTAGTACAGGGGGCATCCCTGAAGCTTTCTTT
many	-	TRBV7-6	TRBJ1-3	CASSQRAGTGNTIYF	TGTGCCAGCAGTCAAAGGGCAGGGACTGGAAACACCATATATTTT
many	TRBD1	TRBV19	TRBJ1-5	CASSIESGQGQPQHF	TGTGCCAGTAGTATAGAATCGGGACAGGGCCAGCCCCAGCATTTT
many	TRBD2	TRBV11-1	TRBJ2-1	CASSIKAGGYEQFF	TGTGCCAGCAGCATCAAAGCGGGGGGGTACGAGCAGTTCTTC
-	TRBD1	TRBV20-1	TRBJ2-7	CSAGRQGASYEQYF	TGCAGTGCTGGAAGACAGGGAGCGTCCTACGAGCAGTACTTC
-	-	TRBV4-1	TRBJ2-1	CASSQPNSYNEQFF	TGCGCCAGCAGCCAACCTAACTCCTACAATGAGCAGTTCTTC
many	-	TRBV5-1	TRBJ2-2	CASSFVGHNTGELFF	TGCGCCAGCAGCTTTGTGGGACACAACACCGGGGAGCTGTTTTTT
many	-	TRBV6-5	TRBJ2-5	CASRLSRQETQYF	TGTGCCAGCAGACTCTCGCGACAAGAGACCCAGTACTTC
-	TRBD2	TRBV7-9	TRBJ2-7	CASSLVRGDQYEQYF	TGTGCCAGCAGCTTAGTTCGGGGGGACCAGTACGAGCAGTACTTC
-	-	TRBV25-1	TRBJ1-1	CASSERGVLNTEAFF	TGTGCCAGCAGTGAACGAGGCGTCTTGAACACTGAAGCTTTCTTT